The 30 T cell receptor beta chains below were found in one sample sequenced in a study of human T cells and chemical hapten exposure. TCRdb redid the calling of the RACE reads with MiXCR, one entry per CDR3 protein. The sample contains around 110,000 distinct CDR3 sequences, approximately 10% of which appear only once. Time point meaning: patch test 3, about 24 weeks after DPC sensitization. Treatment noted: therapeutic diphenylcyclopropenone sensitization with weekly scalp DPC. Source: whole blood, taken in connection with sensitization to the hapten diphenylcyclopropenone (DPC). Receptors were obtained from a woman between 50 and 59 years old with alopecia areata. Some clones in this sample may be carry-over from other donors' samples.

This clonotype showed up many times. The chain recombines TRBV7-2 with TRBJ1-5; D not certain. The CDR3 runs 14 residues. CDR1 is SGHTA and CDR2 is FQGNSA in the germline V gene. Trimming stripped 6 bases from V and 6 bases from J, with 15 bases between. CDR3 loop: CASRLPGVSQPQHF. In nucleotides, the CDR3 is TGTGCCAGCAGGTTGCCCGGGGTCAGTCAGCCCCAGCATTTT.

This clonotype has just a few counts. The chain has TRBV6-2 or TRBV6-3 and TRBJ1-1; D perhaps matches TRBD1 (5 bases). CDR1 and CDR2 from the germline V gene are MNHEY and SVGEGT. CDR3 length equals 16 residues. Trimming took off 7 bases at V and 1 base at J, with 19 bases between the two ends. The CDR3 sequence is CASTPRSGTPNTEAFF. The DNA for the CDR3 is TGTGCCAGCACCCCGCGGTCCGGGACCCCGAACACTGAAGCTTTCTTT.

This clonotype was detected a few times. The chain couples TRBV28 to TRBJ2-2, with D unclear. Per germline, CDR1 MDHEN and CDR2 SYDVKM. This CDR3 has 14 residues. V was trimmed by 6 bases and J by 2 bases, leaving 10 bases between them. The CDR3, as DNA: TGTGCCAGCAGGGGATGGGGTAACACCGGGGAGCTGTTTTTT. Encoded protein: CASRGWGNTGELFF. The full variable domain, in which reference TRBV28 and TRBJ2-2 provide the parts outside the CDR3, is DVKVTQSSRYLVKRTGEKVFLECVQDMDHENMFWYRQDPGLGLRLIYFSYDVKMKEKGDIPEGYSVSREKKERFSLILESASTNQTSMYLCASRGWGNTGELFFGEGSRLTVL.

This clonotype has more than one count but fewer than ten. The rearrangement links TRBV20-1 to TRBJ2-3, with TRBD2 matching over 11 bases. Trimming took 5 bases from V and 5 from J; bases not matched to a gene: 12. CDR3 length equals 16 residues. CDR1 is DFQATT, CDR2 SNEGSKA, per germline (reference sequence). The CDR3 DNA reads as TGCAGTGCTCCTAGGGGGACTAGCGGTTGGAAAGATACGCAGTATTTT. Its translation: CSAPRGTSGWKDTQYF.

This clonotype was observed a few times. The chain carries TRBV3-1 and TRBJ2-1, with D hard to call. CDR1 is LGHDT, CDR2 YNNKEL, per germline (reference sequence). The CDR3 is 14 amino acids. Trimming took off 1 base at V and 7 bases at J, with 11 bases between the two ends. As DNA, the CDR3 is TGTGCCAGCAGCCAAGCTTCCCTGTTGAATGAGCAGTTCTTC. Amino acids: CASSQASLLNEQFF.

This chain uses TRBV5-1 with TRBJ1-5; TRBD1 matches 7 bases. CDR1 and CDR2 (germline): SGHRS, YFSETQ. The CDR3 totals 15 residues. The trim removed 0 bases at V and 5 bases at J, leaving 5 bases unmatched. The CDR3 nucleotides read TGCGCCAGCAGCTTGGAGGGGGACAGTTATCAGCCCCAGCATTTT. Amino acid sequence: CASSLEGDSYQPQHF.

The sample holds a few counts of this clonotype. The chain recombines TRBV14 with TRBJ2-7, with D unresolved. Germline V gene lookup returns CDR1 SGHDN and CDR2 FVKESK. Trimming cost V 0 bases and J 2 bases, with 17 bases left between them. The CDR3 consists of 17 residues. In DNA, the CDR3 is TGTGCCAGCAGCCAAGATCGGGCAACAATTCACGCCTACGAGCAGTACTTC. It specifies CASSQDRATIHAYEQYF.

The CDR3 loop is CASSVVGTGSYEQYF. CDR3 coding DNA: TGTGCCAGCAGTGTCGTGGGGACAGGATCCTACGAGCAGTACTTC. This chain links TRBV25-1 with TRBJ2-7, with 8 bases fitting TRBD1. The germline gives CDR1 MGHDK, CDR2 SYGVNS. The trim removed 4 bases at V and 1 base at J, leaving 6 bases unmatched. The CDR3 extends over 15 amino acids.

This clonotype was counted only a few times. The rearrangement joins TRBV5-5 to TRBJ1-5; D is unclear. CDR3 length: 15 residues. The germline gives CDR1 SGHKS, CDR2 YYEKEE (reference sequence). Trimming removed 3 bases at V and 2 bases at J, with 12 bases between. The CDR3, as DNA: TGTGCCAGCAGCTCCACAGAAGGAGGCAATCAGCCCCAGCATTTT. Its translation: CASSSTEGGNQPQHF.

This chain uses TRBV18 with TRBJ2-3; maybe TRBD1 (6 bases). Germline CDR1 KGHSH, CDR2 LQKENI. The V end was cut by 3 bases, the J end by 7 bases, with 20 bases between. This CDR3 region has 16 residues. CDR3 nucleotides: TGTGCCAGCTCACCCTCGAGGGACATCTTACCCTATACGCAGTATTTT. Encoded protein: CASSPSRDILPYTQYF.

This clonotype occurred a few times. The chain uses TRBV7-9 and TRBJ1-4; D uncertain. Germline V gives CDR1 SEHNR, CDR2 FQNEAQ (reference sequence). V was cut by 6 bases and J by 0 bases, with 11 bases left in between. The CDR3 covers 15 residues. The CDR3 sequence: CASSLPQTTNEKLFF. The DNA of the CDR3 is TGTGCCAGCAGTTTACCACAAACAACTAATGAAAAACTGTTTTTT.

This chain connects TRBV20-1 to TRBJ2-3; D may be TRBD2 (6 bases). Germline-derived CDR1 and CDR2 are DFQATT and SNEGSKA (reference sequence). The CDR3 runs 15 residues. Trimming stripped 2 bases from V and 2 bases from J, with 14 bases between. CDR3 residues: CSARIPGVTTDTQYF. The CDR3 DNA reads as TGCAGTGCTAGAATCCCGGGGGTTACCACAGATACGCAGTATTTT.

This clonotype showed up many times. The rearrangement joins TRBV2 to TRBJ1-1, with 8 bases identical to TRBD1. J was trimmed by 6 bases and V by 6 bases; bases with no gene match: 6. The CDR3 is made up of 13 amino acids. CDR1 SNHLY and CDR2 FYNNEI come from the germline V gene. CDR3 nucleotides: TGTGCCAGCAGCGCCCAGGGGGCGTCTGAAGCTTTCTTT. This sequence encodes CASSAQGASEAFF.

This clonotype occurred a few times. V usage is TRBV29-1 and J usage is TRBJ2-1; 7 nucleotides agree with TRBD1. The germline V gene has CDR1 SQVTM and CDR2 ANQGSEA. CDR3 length: 15 residues. The V segment lost 0 bases and the J segment 6 bases; nucleotides outside the gene matches: 8. The CDR3 DNA follows: TGCAGCGTTGAAGATGACAGGGAACCCATCAATGAGCAGTTCTTC. Protein product: CSVEDDREPINEQFF.

This clonotype has ten or more counts. J is TRBJ2-3 and V is TRBV6-5; no firm D call. V was clipped by 5 bases and J by 4 bases, with 13 bases between them. The CDR3 length is 14 residues. The germline V gene encodes CDR1 MNHEY and CDR2 SVGAGI. The DNA for the CDR3 is TGTGCCAGCAGTGAAAGAGTATCCCCAGATACGCAGTATTTT. It encodes CASSERVSPDTQYF.

As to this clonotype: A much more abundant neighbour one base away suggests this may be a read error. The chain couples TRBV4-2 to TRBJ2-7, with no clear D. CDR3 size: 14 residues. With 0 bases removed from V and 6 bases from J, the gap between germline ends came to 12 bases. Germline CDR1 is LGHNA and CDR2 is YNFKEQ. The CDR3 reads CASSQDRRASEQYF. The CDR3 bases are TGTGCCAGCAGCCAAGATCGACGAGCCTCCGAGCAGTACTTC.

In this sample, this clonotype turned up many times. The chain has TRBV20-1 and TRBJ2-3; TRBD2 agrees at 10 bases. Trimming cost V 4 bases and J 5 bases; bases outside gene matches: 6. The germline V gene has CDR1 DFQATT and CDR2 SNEGSKA (reference sequence). The CDR3 sequence is 14 residues long. CDR3 residues: CSATTSGAGDTQYF. The CDR3 nucleotides are TGCAGTGCTACAACTAGCGGGGCCGGAGATACGCAGTATTTT.

V is TRBV6-5 and J is TRBJ1-2; 10 positions match TRBD1. Germline V CDR1 and CDR2: MNHEY, SVGAGI. Trimming cost V 4 bases and J 3 bases; bases outside gene matches: 8. The CDR3 is 16 residues long. This chain's CDR3 is CASSSHPGTGDYGYTF. As DNA, the CDR3 is TGTGCCAGCAGTTCGCATCCCGGGACAGGGGACTATGGCTACACCTTC.

The J gene is TRBJ2-3, the V gene TRBV5-5, with TRBD1 as a possible D gene (5 bases). V was pared by 3 bases and J by 0 bases, with 8 bases between. The length of the CDR3 is 14 residues. CDR1 is SGHKS, CDR2 YYEKEE, per germline (reference sequence). CDR3 coding DNA: TGTGCCAGCAGCTCCCCAGGGAGCACAGATACGCAGTATTTT. Translating gives CASSSPGSTDTQYF.

This clonotype was recorded at least ten times. The chain has TRBV5-5 and TRBJ2-7, with TRBD1 matching over 8 bases. The V and J ends lost 0 bases and 4 bases, in that order; junction bases with no gene match: 6. The CDR3 length is 15 residues. Germline assignment: CDR1 SGHKS and CDR2 YYEKEE (reference sequence). The CDR3 protein is CASSLGRQGLYEQYF. CDR3 DNA sequence: TGTGCCAGCAGCTTGGGGAGACAGGGGCTGTACGAGCAGTACTTC.

This clonotype was seen a handful of times. CDR3 protein: CASSLGAGYNEQFF. Written as DNA, the CDR3 is TGTGCCAGCAGCTTAGGGGCAGGGTACAATGAGCAGTTCTTC. The V call is TRBV11-3, the J call TRBJ2-1, with D perhaps TRBD1 (5 bases). Germline V gene lookup returns CDR1 SGHNT and CDR2 YENEEA. The CDR3 totals 14 residues. V lost 1 base to trimming and J lost 4 bases, with 8 bases between them. Using reference TRBV11-3 and TRBJ2-1 for the parts outside the CDR3, the full variable domain is EAGVVQSPRYKIIEKKQPVAFWCNPISGHNTLYWYLQNLGQGPELLIRYENEEAVDDSQLPKDRFSAERLKGVDSTLKIQPAELGDSAVYLCASSLGAGYNEQFFGPGTRLTVL.

This chain's CDR3 is CASSEQGTAEAFF. The CDR3 nucleotides read TGTGCCAGCTCCGAACAGGGGACGGCTGAAGCTTTCTTT. V gene TRBV18 combines with J gene TRBJ1-1; 7 bases fit TRBD1. The CDR3 consists of 13 residues. The V gene's germline CDR1 is KGHSH and CDR2 LQKENI. The V and J ends lost 6 bases and 6 bases, in that order; junction bases with no gene match: 7.

This chain connects TRBV12-3 or TRBV12-4 to TRBJ2-3; D call uncertain. CDR3 length: 12 residues. V was trimmed by 5 bases and J by 5 bases, leaving 8 bases between them. DNA of the CDR3: TGTGCCAGCAGTCGCCAAAGAGATACGCAGTATTTT. It yields the protein CASSRQRDTQYF.

In this sample, this clonotype turned up many times. This chain links TRBV4-2 with TRBJ2-5; 8 bases are shared with TRBD1. V was clipped by 4 bases and J by 2 bases; unmatched bases: 3. This CDR3 comprises 14 residues. The germline V gene has CDR1 LGHNA and CDR2 YNFKEQ. Here the CDR3 reads CASSLGQGQETQYF. For the CDR3, the DNA is TGTGCCAGCAGCCTAGGACAGGGTCAAGAGACCCAGTACTTC.

About this clonotype: A read error is possible here, since a much larger clone lies one base away. V gene TRBV29-1 combines with J gene TRBJ2-1; D call uncertain. CDR1 and CDR2 (germline): SQVTM, ANQGSEA. The CDR3 covers 11 residues. This CDR3 is CIVPSVYEQFF. The DNA for the CDR3 is TGCATCGTCCCTTCTGTCTATGAGCAGTTCTTC.

Here the CDR3 DNA reads TGTGCCAGCAGCTATCCGGCGGGACAGGGAGGGAATTCACCCCTCCACTTT. Protein sequence: CASSYPAGQGGNSPLHF. This rearrangement joins TRBV7-9 to TRBJ1-6; 9 nucleotides line up with TRBD1. CDR1 and CDR2 (germline): SEHNR, FQNEAQ (reference sequence). The junction had 11 bases not matched to a gene; V was cut back by 4 bases and J by 7 bases. The CDR3 is made up of 17 amino acids.

This clonotype was seen at least ten times. The chain uses TRBV12-3 or TRBV12-4 and TRBJ2-2, with D perhaps TRBD1 or TRBD2 (6 bases each). V gave up 6 bases and J gave up 2 bases, with 13 bases separating them. The CDR3 consists of 15 residues. This chain's CDR3 is CASRPRDTNTGELFF. CDR3 coding DNA: TGTGCCAGCAGACCGCGGGACACCAACACCGGGGAGCTGTTTTTT.

This clonotype has only one observation. The chain recombines TRBV5-4 with TRBJ1-1; TRBD1 agrees at 8 bases. CDR1 is SGHNT, CDR2 YYREEE, per germline (reference sequence). This CDR3 is 15 amino acids long. V was pared by 0 bases and J by 1 base, with 2 bases of the junction left unmatched. The CDR3 loop is CASSLETGANTEAFF. Written as DNA, the CDR3 is TGTGCCAGCAGCTTGGAGACAGGGGCGAACACTGAAGCTTTCTTT.

This clonotype was seen only a few times. V is TRBV27 and J is TRBJ1-6; tentatively, D is TRBD1 (5 bases). V was shortened by 4 bases and J by 8 bases, with 12 bases between the two germline ends. Germline values: CDR1 MNHEY, CDR2 SMNVEV (reference sequence). This CDR3 spans 14 amino acids. The CDR3 DNA reads TGTGCCAGCAGTTGGGACCGAAGGGATTCACCCCTCCACTTT. Translated: CASSWDRRDSPLHF.

This rearrangement joins TRBV6-2 or TRBV6-3 to TRBJ2-3; D is uncertain. Per germline, CDR1 MNHEY and CDR2 SVGEGT. Trimming pared 7 bases from V and 4 bases from J, leaving 9 bases between. This CDR3 is built from 12 residues. CDR3 sequence (DNA): TGTGCCAGCATACGACCCCCAGATACGCAGTATTTT. This codes for CASIRPPDTQYF.